Below are 13 T cell receptor beta chains sequenced from a single sample in a study of T cells in Graves' hyperthyroidism and ophthalmopathy (dated by TCRdb to 2018 to 2020). The library was generated by multiplex PCR. Sequencing relied on an Illumina HiSeq 2000. TCR beta CDR3 regions were amplified from RNA transcripts. The first round of RT-PCR for the TCR CDR3 was performed with the HTBI primer set and the Qiagen OneStep RT-PCR kit. TCRdb reworked the public reads: Q25 trimming with fastp, MiXCR clone assembly, productive beta chains retained. Records with the same CDR3 protein are collapsed into one entry carrying the most frequent genes and DNA. This sample holds some 400,000 distinct CDR3 sequences; approximately 14% were observed only once. 11% of the sample lies in the top ten. The sequenced sample was blood. These receptors all stem from a woman aged 55-70 years with Graves' hyperthyroidism.

This clonotype occurred a few times. The chain uses TRBV5-4 and TRBJ2-1; D perhaps matches TRBD1 (5 bases). Trimming cost V 0 bases and J 8 bases, with 15 bases left between them. Germline values: CDR1 SGHNT, CDR2 YYREEE (reference sequence). The length of the CDR3 is 15 residues. The CDR3, as DNA: TGTGCCAGCAGCTTGGGGCAGGGTTATGGAGATGAGCAGTTCTTC. It codes for CASSLGQGYGDEQFF.

The chain is built from TRBV5-1 and TRBJ1-2; D possibly corresponds to TRBD1 (5 bases). Germline-derived CDR1 and CDR2 are SGHRS and YFSETQ. The germline V and J ends were trimmed by 2 bases and 8 bases, with 10 bases remaining between them. There are 12 residues in the CDR3. The CDR3 sequence is CASSLGREGYTF. In nucleotides, the CDR3 is TGCGCCAGCAGCTTAGGCAGGGAAGGCTACACCTTC.

This clonotype was counted at least ten times. This chain joins TRBV30 and TRBJ2-3, with TRBD2 as a possible D gene (5 bases). CDR1 and CDR2 from the germline V gene are GTSNPN and SVGIG (reference sequence). The V and J ends lost 4 bases and 3 bases respectively, with 17 bases between them. The CDR3 covers 15 residues. The CDR3, as DNA: TGTGCCTGGAACCGCGATCTGAGAGGGACAGATACGCAGTATTTT. It translates to CAWNRDLRGTDTQYF.

This clonotype occurred a few times. J is TRBJ2-3 and V is TRBV4-1; D is undetermined. Germline V gene data show CDR1 as MGHRA and CDR2 as YSYEKL. The CDR3 is 15 residues long. With 0 bases removed from V and 4 bases from J, the gap between germline ends came to 11 bases. CDR3 sequence reads: CASSQEVGTADTQYF. CDR3 sequence (DNA): TGCGCCAGCAGCCAAGAAGTGGGTACTGCAGATACGCAGTATTTT.

This clonotype was counted between two and nine times. J is TRBJ1-2 and V is TRBV20-1, with 7 bases identical to TRBD1. Per the germline V gene, CDR1 is DFQATT and CDR2 is SNEGSKA (reference sequence). The CDR3 has 12 amino acids. Unmatched junction bases numbered 3, after V lost 2 bases and J lost 6 bases. The CDR3 is CSARQTGDGYTF. CDR3 coding DNA: TGCAGTGCTAGACAAACAGGGGATGGCTACACCTTC.

The chain recombines TRBV5-1 with TRBJ1-3; no firm D call. The germline V gene encodes CDR1 SGHRS and CDR2 YFSETQ. The CDR3 extends over 16 amino acids. Deletions cut 0 bases from V and 1 base from J, with 11 bases between. CDR3 residues: CASSLEPGWSGNTIYF. CDR3 in DNA: TGCGCCAGCAGCTTGGAACCGGGATGGTCTGGAAACACCATATATTTT.

This clonotype was detected ten times or more. This chain links TRBV7-8 with TRBJ2-1; 9 positions agree with TRBD2. J gave up 4 bases and V 5 bases, and 6 bases lay outside the gene matches. This CDR3 contains 15 residues. Germline assignment: CDR1 SGHVS and CDR2 FQNEAQ. The CDR3, as DNA: TGTGCCAGCAGCCAGACTAGCGGAACTTACAATGAGCAGTTCTTC. It encodes CASSQTSGTYNEQFF.

Remarks on this clonotype: It is unclear where the CDR3 begins or ends on the DNA, so no DNA is shown, and the CDR3 is as TCRdb lists it. The chain is built from TRBV11-2 and TRBJ2-7; the DNA was not compared with TRBD1, the D call given in the table. Looked up from germline, CDR1 is SGHAT and CDR2 is FQNNGV. The length of the CDR3 is 22 amino acids, counting both ends. CDR3 in amino acids: CASSFYICSARDLRTGSYEQYF.

Points on this clonotype: The missing conserved phenylalanine or tryptophan at the end of this CDR3 makes a read error likely. This chain links TRBV5-1 with TRBJ1-1; a weak D match, TRBD1 (5 bases). The V end lost 7 bases, the J end lost 1 base, and 11 bases lay between the germline ends. There are 13 residues in the CDR3. Per the germline V gene, CDR1 is SGHRS and CDR2 is YFSETQ. This chain's CDR3 is CASGTNGNTEAFL. CDR3 bases: TGCGCCAGCGGGACTAACGGGAACACTGAAGCTTTCCTT.

This clonotype was seen at least ten times. In nucleotides, the CDR3 is TGTGCCAGCAGTTTACGGGAGGGCCTTTCCAATGAGCAGTTCTTC. Protein sequence: CASSLREGLSNEQFF. The chain combines TRBV28 with TRBJ2-1, with TRBD2 matching over 8 bases. The J segment lost 6 bases and the V segment lost 2 bases, leaving 6 bases of the junction unmatched. Germline lookup yields CDR1 MDHEN and CDR2 SYDVKM. This CDR3 spans 15 amino acids.

This clonotype appeared many times. The chain combines TRBV5-1 with TRBJ2-3, with D possibly TRBD2 on 6 matching bases. The CDR3 totals 15 residues. Trimming removed 0 bases from V and 2 bases from J, with 10 bases in between. Germline V lookup: CDR1 SGHRS, CDR2 YFSETQ. The CDR3 sequence: CASSLGRGITDTQYF. The CDR3 bases are TGCGCCAGCAGCTTGGGTCGGGGGATCACAGATACGCAGTATTTT.

This clonotype was found many times. V is TRBV5-1 and J is TRBJ2-7; TRBD1 matches at 7 bases. The CDR3 runs 15 residues. Germline V gives CDR1 SGHRS, CDR2 YFSETQ. With 1 base clipped from V and 2 bases from J, the junction kept 6 bases outside the gene matches. The CDR3 spells CASSLSFQGAYEQYF. The CDR3 DNA sequence: TGCGCCAGCAGCTTGTCGTTTCAGGGGGCCTACGAGCAGTACTTC.

This clonotype was seen repeatedly, ten times or more. This chain connects TRBV7-8 to TRBJ1-5; unclear D gene. The V and J ends lost 0 bases and 4 bases respectively, with 13 bases between them. The CDR3 sequence is 16 residues long. The V gene's germline CDR1 is SGHVS and CDR2 FQNEAQ. The CDR3 DNA is TGTGCCAGCAGCTTAGCTAAGACGGTTATTAATCAGCCCCAGCATTTT. It codes for CASSLAKTVINQPQHF.